This passage covers 5 T cell receptor beta chains from one sample sequenced in a study of neoadjuvant anti-PD-1 for oral cavity cancer. Time point of the sample: after neoadjuvant nivolumab, at surgical resection. Assay used: immunoSEQ multiplex PCR; TCRdb lists only in-frame clones, some missing. This table has around 5,800 clones, 58% appearing once. The specimen comprised tumor tissue, sampled after nivolumab (anti-PD-1) treatment. These receptors originate from a person aged 40-85 years with oral cavity squamous cell carcinoma.

The J gene is TRBJ1-1, the V gene TRBV5-1; tentatively, D is TRBD1 (6 bases). CDR1 and CDR2 from the germline V gene are SGHRS and YFSETQ. Trimming took 2 bases from V and 1 from J, leaving 12 bases between them. The CDR3 runs to 15 residues. CDR3 sequence reads: CASSFNAGANTEAFF. The CDR3 DNA sequence: TGCGCCAGCAGCTTCAATGCAGGGGCGAACACTGAAGCTTTCTTT.

The gene calls are TRBV5-6 and TRBJ2-6; D unresolved. Per the germline V gene, CDR1 is SGHDT and CDR2 is YYEEEE. This CDR3 has 18 amino acids. V dropped 0 bases and J dropped 2 bases, with 15 bases sitting between them. CDR3 coding DNA: TGTGCCAGCAGCTTGGACCCCCGGGTACGAACTGGGGCCAACGTCCTGACTTTC. It codes for CASSLDPRVRTGANVLTF.

This chain uses TRBV18 with TRBJ2-7; tentatively, D is TRBD1 (6 bases). V was cut by 2 bases and J by 6 bases, with 8 bases left in between. CDR1 and CDR2 from the germline V gene are KGHSH and LQKENI. The CDR3 runs 12 residues. The CDR3 is CASSPRGSEQYF. The CDR3 DNA follows: TGTGCCAGCTCACCAAGGGGGTCCGAGCAGTACTTC.

The chain uses TRBV6-5 and TRBJ1-4; D might be TRBD1 (5 bases). Trimming shortened V by 6 bases and J by 8 bases, and 16 bases separated the two germline ends. Germline lookup yields CDR1 MNHEY and CDR2 SVGAGI. There are 14 residues in the CDR3. CDR3 sequence (DNA): TGTGCCAGCAGCCCAGGGATCACGGGAGAAAAACTGTTTTTT. Protein: CASSPGITGEKLFF.

This rearrangement joins TRBV4-1 to TRBJ1-4; D remains unclear. V lost 3 bases and J lost 0, with 17 bases in between. The CDR3 runs 18 residues. In germline, CDR1 is MGHRA, CDR2 YSYEKL. CDR3 sequence: CASSQANLGLATNEKLFF. The CDR3 DNA reads as TGCGCCAGCAGCCAGGCGAATCTCGGACTTGCAACTAATGAAAAACTGTTTTTT.